This T cell receptor (beta chain) is drawn from a study of blood T cell repertoires in COVID-19 (dated by TCRdb to 2019 to 2021). A note on the overall study: Samples covering the acute and convalescent phases of COVID-19 were provided by collaborators in the United States, Italy and Spain. Where available, HLA class I and class II types were obtained from metadata supplied by the sample provider rather than from assay-based typing. The samples were drawn from two sources: the first 160 participants of the ongoing ImmuneRACE study, and fewer than 1,500 subjects contributed by 6 global collaborators. The repertoires were released in a freely available public database intended as a resource for research on the immune response to SARS-CoV-2. The material from the prospective study consisted of cDNA or gDNA derived from T cells, B-cell-depleted T cells, or PBMCs. The dataset comprised deeply sampled blood TCRbeta repertoires from subjects exposed to, actively infected with, or recovered from COVID-19. The sample metadata nearly always contained a de-identified subject ID, COVID-19 status, age in years and sex.

Each collaborating institution followed its own protocols to collect whole blood in K2EDTA tubes. Collaborator samples were shipped for TCRbeta analysis as frozen whole blood, isolated PBMCs, or DNA extracted from either sample type. V is pruned by 7 bases and J by 8 bases, leaving 8 bases of the junction without a gene match. CDR1 and CDR2 are read off the germline V gene as ENHRY and SYGVKD. From the cysteine through the phenylalanine, the CDR3 covers 14 amino acids. CDR3 DNA is the only sequence kept; it has 42 bases, read in frame from the first base. TCRbeta CDR3 regions were amplified from genomic DNA by means of the immunoSEQ Assay, a bias-controlled multiplex PCR. As for the original processing: Within the assay, amplification of reference gene primers was used to estimate how many nucleated cells each sample contained. To quantify the absolute abundance of each unique TCRbeta CDR3 rearrangement, sequence reads were collapsed and filtered. For each sample, productive Simpson clonality was calculated by taking the square root of Simpson's diversity index across productive rearrangements. In TCRdb, the immuneACCESS table is reduced to in-frame sequences with V and J assigned. These tables do not hold every clone; where another copy was compared, an unresolved V gene accounts for under half, and the others remain unexplained. That table is the source of V, J and clone size, and D and trimming were worked out from the DNA. The sample profile shows 70,000 to 90,000 clones; around 90% of them were found once. In total, the top ten clones hold around 40% of the sample.

Note on this clone: This receptor's antigen is unknown. The record has no base qualities; no much larger clone is one base away.

On the study overall, not on this receptor specifically: The quantity of clinical and demographic metadata differed by source and by participant and was supplied without curation.

This clonotype was sampled from a human donor in a cohort sampled during active COVID-19. The sequence is built from TRBV10-3 and TRBJ2-2, and 9 junctional nucleotides match TRBD1. Sequencing was done on a sample of peripheral blood. The CDR3 is CAITRDRDWGELFF. In nucleotide form, the sequence is TGTGCCATCACCCGGGACAGGGATTGGGGGGAGCTGTTTTTT.